These T cell receptor beta chains were read from a single sample in a study of blood T cell repertoires in COVID-19. The assay was immunoSEQ multiplex PCR, and TCRdb's table has in-frame clones only and misses some. The table includes some 200,000 clones, 89% detected once. Specimen: peripheral blood. Receptors were obtained from a woman aged 40 to 55 with acute or convalescent COVID-19. Each CDR3 is given with its conserved first and last residue. The order of the fields is V gene, D gene, clone size, J gene, CDR3 protein, CDR3 DNA. D genes are given only for firm matches. Clone size is shown for a subset of rows, as once, few, many or a class of expanded clone.

v_gene: TRBV7-6; d_gene: TRBD1; abundance: few; j_gene: TRBJ2-1; CDR3aa: CASSPWPGQGAYEQFF; CDR3nt: TGTGCCAGCAGCCCATGGCCAGGACAGGGGGCCTATGAGCAGTTCTTC
v_gene: TRBV3-1/TRBV3-2; d_gene: -; abundance: -; j_gene: TRBJ2-1; CDR3aa: CASSPRSTRPSGNEQFF; CDR3nt: TGTGCCAGCAGCCCCCGATCGACTAGACCCTCGGGCAATGAGCAGTTCTTC
v_gene: TRBV4-2; d_gene: -; abundance: -; j_gene: TRBJ1-1; CDR3aa: CASSQEGLESMNTEAFF; CDR3nt: TGTGCCAGCAGCCAAGAGGGTTTGGAGAGTATGAACACTGAAGCTTTCTTT
v_gene: TRBV11-2; d_gene: -; abundance: -; j_gene: TRBJ2-5; CDR3aa: CASSRVGEETQYF; CDR3nt: TGTGCCAGCAGCCGGGTAGGGGAAGAGACCCAGTACTTC
v_gene: TRBV5-1; d_gene: -; abundance: -; j_gene: TRBJ1-1; CDR3aa: CASSLDLLGNTEAFF; CDR3nt: TGCGCCAGCAGCTTGGATCTCCTAGGAAACACTGAAGCTTTCTTT
v_gene: TRBV7-2; d_gene: -; abundance: -; j_gene: TRBJ1-3; CDR3aa: CASSLVSRTYSGNTIYF; CDR3nt: TGTGCCAGCAGCTTAGTCTCGAGGACTTATTCTGGAAACACCATATATTTT
v_gene: TRBV5-6; d_gene: TRBD1; abundance: -; j_gene: TRBJ1-2; CDR3aa: CASSPVGTANYGYTF; CDR3nt: TGTGCCAGCAGCCCCGTGGGGACAGCTAACTATGGCTACACCTTC
v_gene: TRBV25-1; d_gene: TRBD1; abundance: -; j_gene: TRBJ1-5; CDR3aa: CASSLGQTNQPQHF; CDR3nt: TGTGCCAGCTCCCTGGGACAGACCAATCAGCCCCAGCATTTT
v_gene: TRBV12-3/TRBV12-4; d_gene: -; abundance: -; j_gene: TRBJ2-1; CDR3aa: CASTPTDYNEQFF; CDR3nt: TGTGCCAGCACCCCGACAGACTACAATGAGCAGTTCTTC
v_gene: TRBV10-2; d_gene: -; abundance: few; j_gene: TRBJ1-5; CDR3aa: CASSERGNQPQHF; CDR3nt: TGCGCCAGCAGTGAAAGGGGGAATCAGCCCCAGCATTTT
v_gene: TRBV3-1/TRBV3-2; d_gene: TRBD1; abundance: -; j_gene: TRBJ1-2; CDR3aa: CASSQQSGGNYGYTF; CDR3nt: TGTGCCAGCAGCCAACAATCAGGGGGAAACTATGGCTACACCTTC
v_gene: TRBV9; d_gene: -; abundance: once; j_gene: TRBJ1-2; CDR3aa: CASSVEGEGLYGYTF; CDR3nt: TGTGCCAGCAGCGTAGAGGGGGAGGGGCTCTATGGCTACACCTTC
v_gene: TRBV5-5; d_gene: -; abundance: -; j_gene: TRBJ1-2; CDR3aa: CASSLRQNSHLANYGYTF; CDR3nt: TGTGCCAGCAGCTTAAGACAGAATTCACACTTAGCTAACTATGGCTACACCTTC
v_gene: TRBV29-1; d_gene: -; abundance: -; j_gene: TRBJ1-2; CDR3aa: CSVEQGQGSGYTF; CDR3nt: TGCAGCGTTGAGCAGGGGCAGGGTAGTGGCTACACCTTC
v_gene: TRBV7-8; d_gene: TRBD1; abundance: -; j_gene: TRBJ2-2; CDR3aa: CASSPRDSTGELFF; CDR3nt: TGTGCCAGCAGCCCCCGGGACAGCACCGGGGAGCTGTTTTTT